The present TCR beta chain was sequenced within a study of immune evolution from preneoplasia to lung adenocarcinoma. As for the study in general: HLA loss of heterozygosity: under 7.5% AIS, about 14% MIA, about 35% ADC, none AAH.

Findings and caveats of the study: Later-stage lesions appeared to have more T cells, more diversity, less clonality. Normal lung had the highest top T cell clone frequencies.

A remark on this clone: Its antigen is still unknown.

H&E slides confirmed each diagnosis, reviewed by two pathologists independently. Sequencing used immunoSEQ multiplex PCR; TCRdb keeps in-frame clones, though not all of them. The sample lists some 4,000 clones; around 86% were seen once. V dropped 0 bases and J dropped 0; count of bases not matched to a gene: 5. Germline V lookup: CDR1 SGHRS, CDR2 YFSETQ. This CDR3 comprises 16 residues. The V call is TRBV5-1, the J call TRBJ1-1, with 7 bases matching TRBD1. This receptor was obtained from a donor older than 65 with lung adenocarcinoma. Sequenced sample: FFPE minimally invasive lung adenocarcinoma tissue. The CDR3 here is CASSLGTGQMNTEAFF. The CDR3 DNA follows: TGCGCCAGCAGCTTGGGGACAGGACAGATGAACACTGAAGCTTTCTTT. Full variable domain (outside the CDR3, taken from reference TRBV5-1 and TRBJ1-1): KAGVTQTPRYLIKTRGQQVTLSCSPISGHRSVSWYQQTPGQGLQFLFEYFSETQRNKGNFPGRFSGRQFSNSRSEMNVSTLELGDSALYLCASSLGTGQMNTEAFFGQGTRLTVV.